This T cell receptor (beta chain) was sequenced in a study of CXCR3-negative and CXCR3-positive naive CD8 T cells. Study-level findings and limits: TCR strength was inferred from TRB CDR3 properties, while surface CD5 was comparable between naive subsets. Both naive subsets had comparably high diversity; memory CD8+ cells much lower. With CXCR3 expression partially decreased after cryopreservation, most assays relied on fresh PBMCs.

Germline CDR1 is SQVTM and CDR2 is ANQGSEA. The CDR3 extends over 14 amino acids. The authors made the TRB cDNA libraries by 5' RACE using UMI labels. TCRdb reprocessed the 5' RACE reads; each CDR3 protein has one entry and no DNA is given. In total, the table holds about 41,000 distinct CDR3 sequences. On this clonotype: Its antigen is currently unknown.

The clonotype originates from a human donor in good health. Some clones in this sample may be carry-over from other donors' samples. J is TRBJ1-1 and V is TRBV29-1; checking the TCRdb D call of TRBD1 is not possible without DNA. The specimen sequenced was memory CD8+ T cells from blood. CDR3 sequence reads: CSVEDPGTSSEAFF.